This is a list of T cell receptor beta chains from one sample in a study of TIL therapy for anti-PD-1-resistant metastatic lung cancer. Repertoires were generated with immunoSEQ multiplex PCR, while TCRdb's copy carries only in-frame clones and drops some. The data contain 36,000 or so clones, more than 60% of them singletons. The material sequenced was blood, taken at baseline. The receptors were gathered from a person aged 25-85 years with non-small cell lung cancer. Each CDR3 is given with its conserved first and last residue. D genes are given only for firm matches. Some rows mark clone size as missing; the rest say once, few, many or name a class of expanded clone.

cdr3_nt,cdr3_aa,clone_size,j_call,d_call,v_call
TGTGCCAGTAGTTCCGGGGGCCCAGATACGCAGTATTTT,CASSSGGPDTQYF,-,TRBJ2-3,-,TRBV19
TGTGCCAGCAGCTTATTCCCAGCGGGGGGCACGGCGGAGACCCAGTACTTC,CASSLFPAGGTAETQYF,-,TRBJ2-5,TRBD2,TRBV7-9
TGTGCCAGCACACCAGATAACTATGGCTACACCTTC,CASTPDNYGYTF,-,TRBJ1-2,-,TRBV6-5
TGTGCCAGCAGCTTAAGCGACATCCATGGCTACACCTTC,CASSLSDIHGYTF,few,TRBJ1-2,-,TRBV7-9
TGTGCCAGCAGCTTAGGACTAGCGGGAGTAAACGAGCAGTACTTC,CASSLGLAGVNEQYF,-,TRBJ2-7,TRBD2,TRBV11-3
TGTGCCAGCAGCTTAGGAGCAGGGGTGAACACTGAAGCTTTCTTT,CASSLGAGVNTEAFF,-,TRBJ1-1,-,TRBV11-3
TGCAGCGTTGGTAACAGGGGAAACCAGCCCCAGCATTTT,CSVGNRGNQPQHF,few,TRBJ1-5,TRBD1,TRBV29-1
TGTGCCAGCTGGGGGGCTAGTAGAGATGAGCAGTTCTTC,CASWGASRDEQFF,few,TRBJ2-1,-,TRBV7-9
TGTGCCAGCACGGAGGGATCAGCCCCGAAGGGCTACACCTTC,CASTEGSAPKGYTF,-,TRBJ1-2,-,TRBV28
TGCGCCAGCAGCTCTAGCCCGAGCTCCTACAATGAGCAGTTCTTC,CASSSSPSSYNEQFF,-,TRBJ2-1,-,TRBV5-1
TGTGCCAGCTCACCAATTGAGGCAGGTGAAGCTTTCTTT,CASSPIEAGEAFF,-,TRBJ1-1,-,TRBV18
TGTGCCAGCAGTGCAGCCGGGAAATCCACCGACAATGAGCAGTTCTTC,CASSAAGKSTDNEQFF,once,TRBJ2-1,-,TRBV2
TGTGCCAGCAGCTTAGAAGCTGCAACTAATGAAAAACTGTTTTTT,CASSLEAATNEKLFF,-,TRBJ1-4,-,TRBV7-2
TGTGCCAGCAGCTTGCTCGGCAGGGCGGAATTCGGAAACACCATATATTTT,CASSLLGRAEFGNTIYF,-,TRBJ1-3,-,TRBV5-6
TGTGCCAGCAGTAGGAACAGGGTCTACAATTCACCCCTCCACTTT,CASSRNRVYNSPLHF,-,TRBJ1-6,-,TRBV28
TGTGCCAGCGCCGGGACAGGGAGGAGCTACGAGCAGTACTTC,CASAGTGRSYEQYF,-,TRBJ2-7,TRBD1,TRBV6-1
TGTGCCAGCAGCTTGCGTGCGGGAGGCGGGGGAAAATACAATGAGCAGTTCTTC,CASSLRAGGGGKYNEQFF,-,TRBJ2-1,TRBD2,TRBV5-4